The TCR beta chain described here comes from a study of cytomegalovirus exposure and HLA in healthy donors. Study information: The same platform was used for the 120 validation repertoires and the approximately 670 first-cohort repertoires, a later analysis reported.

General study points: In vitro data verified a few CMV-associated chains as specific for CMV antigens. Subsequent analysis revealed that first-cohort TCR clusters tended to co-occur in the 110 or so validation repertoires. Overall, roughly 150 TCR beta chains were annotated as cytomegalovirus-associated.

A note on this clone: Its target is unknown.

Sequencing used immunoSEQ multiplex PCR; TCRdb keeps in-frame clones, though not all of them. The sample contains roughly 180,000 clones, approximately 86% of which appear only once. The CDR3 has 16 residues. Germline CDR1 reads SGHVS; CDR2 reads FQNEAQ. V shed 3 bases, J shed 0 bases, and the junction held 3 bases outside the gene matches. This chain links TRBV7-8 with TRBJ2-2; 8 nucleotides align to TRBD1. The sequenced sample consisted of PBMCs. The TCR sequence derives from a man between 25 and 39 years old in good health and CMV-seropositive. CDR3 region: CASSLQGASNTGELFF. The CDR3, as DNA: TGTGCCAGCAGCTTGCAGGGGGCCTCGAACACCGGGGAGCTGTTTTTT.